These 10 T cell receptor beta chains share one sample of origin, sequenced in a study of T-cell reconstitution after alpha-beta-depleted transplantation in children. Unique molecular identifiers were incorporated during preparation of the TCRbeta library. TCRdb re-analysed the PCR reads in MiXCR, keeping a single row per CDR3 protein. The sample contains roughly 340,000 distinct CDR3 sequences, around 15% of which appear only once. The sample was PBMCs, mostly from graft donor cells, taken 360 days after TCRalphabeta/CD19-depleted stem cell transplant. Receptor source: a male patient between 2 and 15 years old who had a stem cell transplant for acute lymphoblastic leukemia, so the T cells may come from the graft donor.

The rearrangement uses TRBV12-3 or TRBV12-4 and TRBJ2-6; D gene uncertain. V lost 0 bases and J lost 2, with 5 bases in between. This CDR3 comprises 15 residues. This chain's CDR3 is CASSLAFPGANVLTF. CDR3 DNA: TGTGCCAGCAGTTTAGCTTTCCCTGGGGCCAACGTCCTGACTTTC.

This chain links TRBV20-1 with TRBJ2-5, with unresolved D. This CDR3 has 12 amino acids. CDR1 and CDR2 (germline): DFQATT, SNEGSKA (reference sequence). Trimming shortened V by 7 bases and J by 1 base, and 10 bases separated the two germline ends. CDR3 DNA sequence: TGCAGTGTCCACTCCGTCCAAGAGACCCAGTACTTC. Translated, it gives CSVHSVQETQYF.

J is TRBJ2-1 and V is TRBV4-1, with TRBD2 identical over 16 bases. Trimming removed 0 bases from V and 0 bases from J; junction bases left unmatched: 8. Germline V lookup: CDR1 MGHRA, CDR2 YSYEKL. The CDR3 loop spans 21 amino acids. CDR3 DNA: TGCGCCAGCAGCCAAGAGTCGGGACTAGCGGGAGGGTGGAGCTCCTACAATGAGCAGTTCTTC. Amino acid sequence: CASSQESGLAGGWSSYNEQFF.

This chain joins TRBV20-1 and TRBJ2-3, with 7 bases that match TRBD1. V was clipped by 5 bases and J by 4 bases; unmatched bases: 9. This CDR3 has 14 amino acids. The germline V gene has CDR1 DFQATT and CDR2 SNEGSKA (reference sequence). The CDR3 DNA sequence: TGCAGTGCTCCATTGACAGGGTGGGCAGATACGCAGTATTTT. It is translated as CSAPLTGWADTQYF.

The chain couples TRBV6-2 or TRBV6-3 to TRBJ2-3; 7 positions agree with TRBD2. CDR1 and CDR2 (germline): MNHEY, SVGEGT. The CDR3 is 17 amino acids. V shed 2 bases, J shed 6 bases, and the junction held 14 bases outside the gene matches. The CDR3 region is CASSYPPLREAPDTQYF. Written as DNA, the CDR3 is TGTGCCAGCAGTTACCCTCCTCTTCGGGAGGCCCCCGATACGCAGTATTTT.

The CDR3 spells CASSQEGGRGRYAFYEQYF. The CDR3 DNA sequence: TGCGCCAGCAGCCAAGAAGGAGGGAGGGGAAGATACGCATTCTACGAGCAGTACTTC. This rearrangement joins TRBV4-3 to TRBJ2-7; 7 nucleotides match TRBD2. In germline, CDR1 is LGHNA, CDR2 YSLEER. The CDR3 covers 19 residues. Trimming cost V 0 bases and J 3 bases; bases outside gene matches: 17.

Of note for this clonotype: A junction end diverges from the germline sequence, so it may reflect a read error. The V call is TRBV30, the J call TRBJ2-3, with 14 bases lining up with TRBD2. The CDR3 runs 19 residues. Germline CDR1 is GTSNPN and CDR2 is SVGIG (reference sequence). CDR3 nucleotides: TGTGCCTGGAGTGTACTTGGGACTAGCGGGAGTGTAGCTCCAGACACGCAGTATTTT. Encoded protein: CAWSVLGTSGSVAPDTQYF.

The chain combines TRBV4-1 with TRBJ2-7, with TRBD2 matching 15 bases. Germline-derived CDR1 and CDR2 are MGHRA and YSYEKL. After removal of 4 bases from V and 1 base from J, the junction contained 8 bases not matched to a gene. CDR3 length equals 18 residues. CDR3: CASSRGLAGGLSSYEQYF. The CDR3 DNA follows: TGCGCCAGCAGCCGCGGACTAGCGGGAGGGTTATCGTCCTACGAGCAGTACTTC.

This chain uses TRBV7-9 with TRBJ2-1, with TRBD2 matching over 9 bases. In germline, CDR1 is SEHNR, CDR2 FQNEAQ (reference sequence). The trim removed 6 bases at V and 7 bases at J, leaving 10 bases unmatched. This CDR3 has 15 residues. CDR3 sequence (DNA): TGTGCCAGCAGACCATTAGCGGGAGCCCTTAATGAGCAGTTCTTC. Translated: CASRPLAGALNEQFF.

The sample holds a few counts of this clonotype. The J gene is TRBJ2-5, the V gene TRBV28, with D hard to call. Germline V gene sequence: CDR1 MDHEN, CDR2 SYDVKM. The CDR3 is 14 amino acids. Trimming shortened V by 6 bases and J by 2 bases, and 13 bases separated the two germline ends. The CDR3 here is CASRTQLGQETQYF. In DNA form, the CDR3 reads TGTGCCAGCAGGACCCAATTGGGGCAAGAGACCCAGTACTTC. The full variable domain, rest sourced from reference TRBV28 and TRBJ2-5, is DVKVTQSSRYLVKRTGEKVFLECVQDMDHENMFWYRQDPGLGLRLIYFSYDVKMKEKGDIPEGYSVSREKKERFSLILESASTNQTSMYLCASRTQLGQETQYFGPGTRLLVL.